The 30 T cell receptor beta chains below come from one sample, sequenced in a study of shared clonotypes between healthy human individuals. Assay used: immunoSEQ multiplex PCR; TCRdb lists only in-frame clones, some missing. The sample contains around 2,000,000 clones, approximately 94% of which appear only once. Terminally differentiated effector memory CD45RA+ cells were excluded from the naive CD8 cells, which were CD45RO-negative and positively selected for CCR7. The specimen was naive CD8+ T cells sorted from blood. The receptors here all came from a man between 18 and 35 years old in good health.

This chain joins TRBV6-4 and TRBJ2-7; 7 nucleotides align to TRBD1. The V segment lost 9 bases and the J segment 2 bases; nucleotides outside the gene matches: 4. CDR1 MRHNA and CDR2 SNTAGT come from the germline V gene. This CDR3 is built from 12 residues. The CDR3 is CARPGQPYEQYF. CDR3 bases: TGTGCCAGGCCGGGACAGCCCTACGAGCAGTACTTC.

As to this clone: The same CDR3 is also encoded by other DNA sequences in this sample. V and J are TRBV27 and TRBJ2-7; D possibly matches TRBD1 or TRBD2 (5 bases each). Germline V lookup: CDR1 MNHEY, CDR2 SMNVEV (reference sequence). V lost 3 bases and J 0 bases, leaving 15 bases between the germline ends. The CDR3 runs 16 residues. CDR3 amino acids: CASSFSMGPSSYEQYF. The CDR3 DNA reads as TGTGCCAGCAGTTTCTCTATGGGACCGAGCTCCTACGAGCAGTACTTC.

The chain recombines TRBV19 with TRBJ2-1; 8 bases map to TRBD2. CDR1 is LNHDA and CDR2 is SQIVND in the germline V gene (reference sequence). The junction had 7 bases not matched to a gene; V was cut back by 3 bases and J by 3 bases. The CDR3 is 16 residues long. For the CDR3, the DNA is TGTGCCAGTAGTATCCCTGGGCTAGCGGGCTACAATGAGCAGTTCTTC. This encodes CASSIPGLAGYNEQFF.

V usage is TRBV4-1 and J usage is TRBJ1-6, with D possibly matching TRBD1 (5 bases). The CDR3 contains 16 residues. Per germline, CDR1 MGHRA and CDR2 YSYEKL. The V end lost 1 base, the J end lost 7 bases, and 14 bases lay between the germline ends. The CDR3 spells CASSQGWPGLNSPLHF. The CDR3 DNA reads TGCGCCAGCAGCCAAGGATGGCCGGGGCTGAATTCACCCCTCCACTTT.

The rearrangement links TRBV11-2 to TRBJ2-5; D not resolved. From germline, CDR1 is SGHAT and CDR2 FQNNGV. V dropped 10 bases and J dropped 1 base, with 13 bases sitting between them. The CDR3 is 13 amino acids. The DNA for the CDR3 is TGTGCCACCAGATTTCCCCTCCAAGAGACCCAGTACTTC. It encodes CATRFPLQETQYF.

The chain has TRBV27 and TRBJ2-1, with 13 bases fitting TRBD2. There are 15 residues in the CDR3. Germline CDR1 is MNHEY and CDR2 is SMNVEV (reference sequence). The junction had 7 bases not matched to a gene; V was cut back by 5 bases and J by 9 bases. The CDR3 bases are TGTGCCAGCAGTATCACCGGGACTAGCGGGGCTGAGCAGTTCTTC. It encodes CASSITGTSGAEQFF.

The CDR3 sequence is CASSTTTSGTETQYF. For the CDR3, the DNA is TGTGCCAGCAGCACAACGACTAGCGGGACAGAGACCCAGTACTTC. The chain employs TRBV7-9 and TRBJ2-5; 11 bases map to TRBD2. Germline assignment: CDR1 SEHNR and CDR2 FQNEAQ (reference sequence). The CDR3 has 15 amino acids. Unmatched junction bases numbered 6, after V lost 5 bases and J lost 4 bases.

The rearrangement links TRBV7-8 to TRBJ2-7; 9 positions match TRBD1. V lost 4 bases to trimming and J lost 5 bases; unmatched junction nucleotides: 6. This CDR3 spans 14 amino acids. Germline loops: CDR1 SGHVS, CDR2 FQNEAQ. The CDR3 sequence is CASSSGTGYHEQYF. In DNA, the CDR3 is TGTGCCAGCAGCTCAGGGACAGGGTACCACGAGCAGTACTTC.

This rearrangement joins TRBV7-2 to TRBJ2-5; D is unresolved. Per the germline V gene, CDR1 is SGHTA and CDR2 is FQGNSA. The CDR3 extends over 14 amino acids. V was trimmed by 5 bases and J by 5 bases, leaving 15 bases between them. The CDR3 nucleotides read TGTGCCAGCAGCCTAGAGGTAGCAAGGGAGACCCAGTACTTC. This sequence encodes CASSLEVARETQYF.

The J gene is TRBJ1-2, the V gene TRBV9; a possible D gene is TRBD1 (6 bases). The germline V gene has CDR1 SGDLS and CDR2 YYNGEE. With 4 bases removed from V and 4 bases from J, the gap between germline ends came to 20 bases. The CDR3 has 16 residues. The CDR3 sequence: CASSTHRDNLIYGYTF. The CDR3 DNA reads TGTGCCAGCAGCACCCACCGGGACAACCTAATCTATGGCTACACCTTC.

The chain combines TRBV25-1 with TRBJ2-7; a possible D gene is TRBD2 (6 bases). CDR3 size: 15 residues. Per the germline V gene, CDR1 is MGHDK and CDR2 is SYGVNS. Between the trimmed V and J ends, which lost 3 bases and 5 bases, there was a span of 17 bases. CDR3 amino acids: CASSDPPGRSNEQYF. The DNA of the CDR3 is TGTGCCAGCAGTGATCCCCCAGGGAGGTCGAACGAGCAGTACTTC.

The J gene is TRBJ2-7, the V gene TRBV7-9; D uncertain. V was pared by 0 bases and J by 3 bases, with 9 bases between. This CDR3 is 14 amino acids long. Germline V CDR1 and CDR2: SEHNR, FQNEAQ (reference sequence). CDR3 nucleotide sequence: TGTGCCAGCAGCTTAGCAGGAAGTAACTACGAGCAGTACTTC. The encoded protein is CASSLAGSNYEQYF.

The V gene is TRBV4-1, the J gene TRBJ1-2, with a weak D call TRBD1 (6 bases). Germline values: CDR1 MGHRA, CDR2 YSYEKL. The CDR3 is 15 residues long. The germline V and J ends were trimmed by 4 bases and 0 bases, with 12 bases remaining between them. In DNA, the CDR3 is TGCGCCAGCAGCCCTGGACAGTTGACTAACTATGGCTACACCTTC. Amino acids: CASSPGQLTNYGYTF.

The V call is TRBV7-8, the J call TRBJ1-1; 7 bases fit TRBD1. This CDR3 contains 16 residues. V dropped 6 bases and J dropped 1; count of bases not matched to a gene: 11. From germline, CDR1 is SGHVS and CDR2 FQNEAQ. The CDR3 loop is CASSFGTDNPNTEAFF. Written as DNA, the CDR3 is TGTGCCAGCAGTTTCGGGACAGACAACCCGAACACTGAAGCTTTCTTT.

The chain employs TRBV6-1 and TRBJ2-7; 11 nucleotides align to TRBD1. Germline CDR1 is MNHNS and CDR2 is SASEGT. The CDR3 is 18 residues long. The ends lost 1 base at V and 7 bases at J; junction bases unmatched: 15. The CDR3 protein is CASSEEGTGTGGSGEQYF. CDR3 sequence (DNA): TGTGCCAGCAGTGAAGAGGGGACCGGGACAGGGGGGTCGGGTGAGCAGTACTTC.

The genes are TRBV29-1 and TRBJ2-7, with 7 bases lining up with TRBD1. The length of the CDR3 is 13 residues. The J segment lost 4 bases and the V segment lost 6 bases, leaving 9 bases of the junction unmatched. Germline CDR1 and CDR2: SQVTM and ANQGSEA. For the CDR3, the DNA is TGCAGCGTCGGACAGGACAATGCGTACGAGCAGTACTTC. It yields the protein CSVGQDNAYEQYF.

Here the CDR3 DNA reads TGTGCCAGCTCACCAACCCCAGGGGGTGGCAATCAGCCCCAGCATTTT. Its translation is CASSPTPGGGNQPQHF. V is TRBV18 and J is TRBJ1-5, with 7 bases identical to TRBD1. CDR3 size: 16 residues. Germline V gene sequence: CDR1 KGHSH, CDR2 LQKENI. V was clipped by 2 bases and J by 2 bases; unmatched bases: 6.

The V and J genes are TRBV6-5 and TRBJ2-2; no clear D. The CDR3 totals 14 residues. Per germline, CDR1 MNHEY and CDR2 SVGAGI. The V gene lost 2 bases and the J gene lost 7 bases, with 11 bases spanning the gap. DNA for the CDR3: TGTGCCAGCAGTTACGAACCCATCGGCGGGGAGCTGTTTTTT. This codes for CASSYEPIGGELFF.

With respect to this clone: This sample includes further DNA sequences coding for the same CDR3. The V and J genes are TRBV4-1 and TRBJ2-7; D remains ambiguous. V dropped 3 bases and J dropped 1 base, with 7 bases sitting between them. The germline V gene has CDR1 MGHRA and CDR2 YSYEKL. The CDR3 runs to 13 residues. The CDR3 spells CASSQTPSYEQYF. For the CDR3, the DNA is TGCGCCAGCAGCCAGACACCGTCCTACGAGCAGTACTTC.

The chain employs TRBV9 and TRBJ2-1; a possible D gene is TRBD1 (5 bases). Germline V lookup: CDR1 SGDLS, CDR2 YYNGEE. Trimming took 3 bases from V and 4 from J, leaving 14 bases between them. The CDR3 is 15 residues long. This CDR3 reads CASSARQDIYNEQFF. In nucleotides, the CDR3 is TGTGCCAGCAGCGCCCGTCAGGACATTTACAATGAGCAGTTCTTC.

This chain connects TRBV29-1 to TRBJ2-7; D might be TRBD1 (6 bases). The CDR3 is 13 amino acids. Germline V lookup: CDR1 SQVTM, CDR2 ANQGSEA. V lost 4 bases and J 0 bases, leaving 10 bases between the germline ends. CDR3 bases: TGCAGCGTTGTGTGGGACAACTCCTACGAGCAGTACTTC. It codes for CSVVWDNSYEQYF.

This clone was counted once. The J gene is TRBJ2-7, the V gene TRBV9; the match to TRBD2 covers 10 bases. V lost 3 bases, J lost 2 bases, and 2 bases stayed unmatched. Germline V gene sequence: CDR1 SGDLS, CDR2 YYNGEE. There are 14 residues in the CDR3. In nucleotides, the CDR3 is TGTGCCAGCAGCGCCCTAGCGGGAGCCTACGAGCAGTACTTC. Encoded protein: CASSALAGAYEQYF.

V is TRBV9 and J is TRBJ2-7; no clear D gene. The CDR3 totals 14 residues. CDR1 is SGDLS and CDR2 is YYNGEE in the germline V gene. The V end was cut by 0 bases, the J end by 3 bases, with 10 bases between. The CDR3 reads CASSVGADRYEQYF. CDR3 DNA: TGTGCCAGCAGCGTAGGGGCAGACCGCTACGAGCAGTACTTC.

The gene calls are TRBV27 and TRBJ2-7, with D possibly called TRBD1 or TRBD2 (6 bases each). The CDR3 has 13 residues. V was shortened by 6 bases and J by 7 bases, with 16 bases between the two germline ends. Germline CDR1 reads MNHEY; CDR2 reads SMNVEV (reference sequence). The CDR3: CASSLWGAEEQYF. In nucleotides, the CDR3 is TGTGCCAGCAGCCTCTGGGGGGCGGAGGAGCAGTACTTC.

This clone has a single count. The chain couples TRBV7-8 to TRBJ1-3; D call uncertain. The ends were cut back, 5 bases at V and 0 bases at J, with 5 bases in the middle. The CDR3 runs 13 residues. Germline V gene data show CDR1 as SGHVS and CDR2 as FQNEAQ. The CDR3 loop is CASSQISGNTIYF. CDR3 bases: TGTGCCAGCAGCCAAATCTCTGGAAACACCATATATTTT. The whole variable domain, filled in from reference TRBV7-8 and TRBJ1-3, reads GAGVSQSPRYKVAKRGQDVALRCDPISGHVSLFWYQQALGQGPEFLTYFQNEAQLDKSGLPSDRFFAERPEGSVSTLKIQRTQQEDSAVYLCASSQISGNTIYFGEGSWLTVV.

This clone appeared once. This chain connects TRBV19 to TRBJ1-4; a possible D gene is TRBD1 (5 bases). Germline CDR1 reads LNHDA; CDR2 reads SQIVND (reference sequence). The V gene lost 2 bases and the J gene lost 8 bases, with 9 bases spanning the gap. This CDR3 is 13 amino acids long. The CDR3, as DNA: TGTGCCAGTAGTATAAGTCCAGGGGAAAAACTGTTTTTT. Encoded protein: CASSISPGEKLFF. Full variable domain (outside the CDR3, taken from reference TRBV19 and TRBJ1-4): DGGITQSPKYLFRKEGQNVTLSCEQNLNHDAMYWYRQDPGQGLRLIYYSQIVNDFQKGDIAEGYSVSREKKESFPLTVTSAQKNPTAFYLCASSISPGEKLFFGSGTQLSVL.

The V call is TRBV11-2, the J call TRBJ1-1; 7 positions match TRBD1. In germline, CDR1 is SGHAT, CDR2 FQNNGV. The CDR3 has 16 amino acids. V shed 5 bases, J shed 0 bases, and the junction held 9 bases outside the gene matches. The CDR3 bases are TGTGCCAGCAGCCTATTGGCAGGGGGGCTGAACACTGAAGCTTTCTTT. Its protein product is CASSLLAGGLNTEAFF.

The chain uses TRBV10-3 and TRBJ2-5; D may be TRBD1 (5 bases). The CDR3 consists of 19 residues. The ends were cut back, 5 bases at V and 2 bases at J, with 27 bases in the middle. Germline CDR1 ENHRY, CDR2 SYGVKD. The DNA of the CDR3 is TGTGCCATCAGTCCCTCCTCCCCTGACAGCGCCGGGCCGCAAGAGACCCAGTACTTC. Translating gives CAISPSSPDSAGPQETQYF.

The J gene is TRBJ1-3, the V gene TRBV19, with TRBD1 matching 11 bases. There are 16 residues in the CDR3. Trimming at V came to 7 bases and at J to 5 bases, leaving 10 bases not matched to a gene. Germline lookup yields CDR1 LNHDA and CDR2 SQIVND (reference sequence). The CDR3 sequence: CASKGTGGAPRNTIYF. CDR3 in DNA: TGTGCCAGTAAGGGGACAGGGGGAGCGCCGAGAAACACCATATATTTT.

V and J are TRBV6-5 and TRBJ1-5; D unresolved. In germline, CDR1 is MNHEY, CDR2 SVGAGI. The CDR3 loop spans 15 amino acids. The V end lost 5 bases, the J end lost 2 bases, and 13 bases lay between the germline ends. The CDR3 sequence: CASSPTYIGNQPQHF. In DNA, the CDR3 is TGTGCCAGCAGTCCGACGTATATCGGCAATCAGCCCCAGCATTTT.